A single sample gave rise to the 16 T cell receptor beta chains below, sequenced in a study of OX40 agonist ivuxolimab in advanced cancers. Method: immunoSEQ multiplex PCR; TCRdb's copy keeps in-frame clones and lacks some. Of tens of thousands of clones in the sample, 85% to 90% are singletons; the top ten hold 0.95% to 1.4%. Sequencing was performed on CD4+ or CD8+ T cells sorted from blood, taken in a trial of the OX40 agonist ivuxolimab. These receptor sequences come from an adult with an advanced solid tumor such as melanoma, head and neck, liver or kidney cancer.

The V gene is TRBV11-3, the J gene TRBJ2-1, with TRBD2 matching over 10 bases. This CDR3 region has 15 residues. Germline V gives CDR1 SGHNT, CDR2 YENEEA. The V segment lost 5 bases and the J segment 1 base; nucleotides outside the gene matches: 2. The CDR3 region has the DNA TGTGCCAGCAGCACGGGACTAGCGTCCTACAATGAGCAGTTCTTC. Its translation: CASSTGLASYNEQFF.

This clone is a singleton in its sample. The chain combines TRBV30 with TRBJ2-1; 14 bases line up with TRBD2. This CDR3 has 15 amino acids. Trimming removed 3 bases from V and 9 bases from J; junction bases left unmatched: 7. Germline V gene data show CDR1 as GTSNPN and CDR2 as SVGIG (reference sequence). The DNA for the CDR3 is TGTGCCTGGAGGGGACTAGCGGGAGTTTACGGTGAGCAGTTCTTC. Its protein product is CAWRGLAGVYGEQFF.

This clone appeared a few times. The CDR3 DNA sequence: TGTGCCAGCAGCTTATCCGGCCAGCCTTACGAGCAGTACTTC. Protein product: CASSLSGQPYEQYF. J is TRBJ2-7 and V is TRBV7-2, with D unresolved. The CDR3 loop spans 14 amino acids. V was cut by 2 bases and J by 4 bases, with 12 bases left in between. CDR1 and CDR2 (germline): SGHTA, FQGNSA.

J is TRBJ2-7 and V is TRBV2, with D perhaps TRBD1 (6 bases). The V gene lost 2 bases and the J gene lost 2 bases, with 13 bases spanning the gap. Germline V CDR1 and CDR2: SNHLY, FYNNEI. The CDR3 is 15 residues long. The CDR3 reads CASSEMAGDTYEQYF. The CDR3 DNA reads TGTGCCAGCAGTGAAATGGCAGGGGACACCTACGAGCAGTACTTC.

The chain is built from TRBV7-2 and TRBJ2-7; 9 bases align to TRBD1. The CDR3 has 15 residues. Trimming took 5 bases from V and 1 from J; bases not matched to a gene: 6. CDR1 SGHTA and CDR2 FQGNSA come from the germline V gene. CDR3 region: CASSLTGTGSYEQYF. The CDR3 DNA sequence: TGTGCCAGCAGCCTCACCGGGACAGGGTCCTACGAGCAGTACTTC.

This clone was picked up one time. The rearrangement uses TRBV6-5 and TRBJ2-7, with 7 bases matching TRBD1. Per the germline V gene, CDR1 is MNHEY and CDR2 is SVGAGI. The CDR3 is 15 residues long. Trimming cost V 3 bases and J 2 bases; bases outside gene matches: 7. CDR3 amino acids: CASSYSGTATYEQYF. CDR3 bases: TGTGCCAGCAGTTATTCCGGGACAGCCACCTACGAGCAGTACTTC.

This chain links TRBV6-4 with TRBJ2-5; no definite D call. Trimming shortened V by 4 bases and J by 4 bases, and 10 bases separated the two germline ends. Germline CDR1 and CDR2: MRHNA and SNTAGT. CDR3 length: 13 residues. The CDR3 sequence: CASSVSSGETQYF. The CDR3 nucleotides read TGTGCCAGCAGTGTGAGTTCGGGAGAGACCCAGTACTTC.

This chain connects TRBV5-1 to TRBJ2-5, with D perhaps TRBD1 (5 bases). The CDR3 has 14 amino acids. Germline lookup yields CDR1 SGHRS and CDR2 YFSETQ. The V end lost 0 bases, the J end lost 3 bases, and 9 bases lay between the germline ends. The CDR3 nucleotides read TGCGCCAGCAGCTTGGGGTACAGGAAAGAGACCCAGTACTTC. Encoded protein: CASSLGYRKETQYF.

The chain uses TRBV28 and TRBJ1-6; D is unresolved. Trimming removed 8 bases at V and 7 bases at J, with 12 bases between. CDR1 and CDR2 (germline): MDHEN, SYDVKM. CDR3 length: 13 amino acids. CDR3 region: CASRGLVNSPLHF. The CDR3 coding sequence is TGTGCCAGCCGAGGTCTTGTCAATTCACCCCTCCACTTT.

This sequence joins TRBV10-3 and TRBJ2-3; 9 nucleotides agree with TRBD2. The CDR3 loop spans 15 amino acids. Germline V gene sequence: CDR1 ENHRY, CDR2 SYGVKD. V lost 3 bases, J lost 2 bases, and 3 bases stayed unmatched. This chain's CDR3 is CAISDGGRATDTQYF. The CDR3 bases are TGTGCCATCAGTGATGGCGGGAGGGCCACAGATACGCAGTATTTT.

V usage is TRBV7-9 and J usage is TRBJ1-5; D is possibly TRBD1 (6 bases). CDR3 length: 14 residues. V dropped 6 bases and J dropped 1 base, with 10 bases sitting between them. Germline CDR1 SEHNR, CDR2 FQNEAQ (reference sequence). Here the CDR3 DNA reads TGTGCCAGCAGTCATACAGGGAGCAATCAGCCCCAGCATTTT. Translated: CASSHTGSNQPQHF.

The J gene is TRBJ1-3, the V gene TRBV30; D remains unclear. Germline-derived CDR1 and CDR2 are GTSNPN and SVGIG (reference sequence). This CDR3 has 12 amino acids. V dropped 4 bases and J dropped 4 bases, with 8 bases sitting between them. In DNA, the CDR3 is TGTGCCTGGAATGGAGGGGGAAACACCATATATTTT. Its translation: CAWNGGGNTIYF.

About this clone itself: The same CDR3 also results from other DNA sequences found in this sample. This chain links TRBV7-9 with TRBJ1-2; D remains ambiguous. This CDR3 has 12 residues. Trimming removed 1 base from V and 6 bases from J, with 6 bases in between. The germline CDR1 and CDR2 sequences are SEHNR and FQNEAQ (reference sequence). CDR3 DNA: TGTGCCAGCAGCTTAGGGGAAGATGGCTACACCTTC. Its translation: CASSLGEDGYTF.

This chain links TRBV7-9 with TRBJ2-2; D unresolved. Trimming took off 4 bases at V and 0 bases at J, with 3 bases between the two ends. CDR1 and CDR2 from the germline V gene are SEHNR and FQNEAQ (reference sequence). This CDR3 is 13 amino acids long. The CDR3 DNA is TGTGCCAGCAGCTCAACGAACACCGGGGAGCTGTTTTTT. It specifies CASSSTNTGELFF.

This clone was counted a single time. This chain links TRBV7-6 with TRBJ1-1; the D gene is possibly TRBD1 (6 bases). CDR1 is SGHVS and CDR2 is FNYEAQ in the germline V gene. V was cut by 3 bases and J by 0 bases, with 11 bases left in between. This CDR3 contains 15 residues. As DNA, the CDR3 is TGTGCCAGCAGCTTTCCCGGACAGATGAACACTGAAGCTTTCTTT. This encodes CASSFPGQMNTEAFF. Supplemented by reference TRBV7-6 and TRBJ1-1, the full variable domain reads GAGVSQSPRYKVTKRGQDVALRCDPISGHVSLYWYRQALGQGPEFLTYFNYEAQQDKSGLPNDRFSAERPEGSISTLTIQRTEQRDSAMYRCASSFPGQMNTEAFFGQGTRLTVV.

The CDR3 region has the DNA TGTGCCAGCAGTTCCCTCTCGACAGGACCGAACACCGGGGAGCTGTTTTTT. Translation gives CASSSLSTGPNTGELFF. The rearrangement uses TRBV28 and TRBJ2-2; D might be TRBD1 (6 bases). The germline CDR1 and CDR2 sequences are MDHEN and SYDVKM. Trimming pared 4 bases from V and 0 bases from J, leaving 15 bases between. The CDR3 extends over 17 amino acids.